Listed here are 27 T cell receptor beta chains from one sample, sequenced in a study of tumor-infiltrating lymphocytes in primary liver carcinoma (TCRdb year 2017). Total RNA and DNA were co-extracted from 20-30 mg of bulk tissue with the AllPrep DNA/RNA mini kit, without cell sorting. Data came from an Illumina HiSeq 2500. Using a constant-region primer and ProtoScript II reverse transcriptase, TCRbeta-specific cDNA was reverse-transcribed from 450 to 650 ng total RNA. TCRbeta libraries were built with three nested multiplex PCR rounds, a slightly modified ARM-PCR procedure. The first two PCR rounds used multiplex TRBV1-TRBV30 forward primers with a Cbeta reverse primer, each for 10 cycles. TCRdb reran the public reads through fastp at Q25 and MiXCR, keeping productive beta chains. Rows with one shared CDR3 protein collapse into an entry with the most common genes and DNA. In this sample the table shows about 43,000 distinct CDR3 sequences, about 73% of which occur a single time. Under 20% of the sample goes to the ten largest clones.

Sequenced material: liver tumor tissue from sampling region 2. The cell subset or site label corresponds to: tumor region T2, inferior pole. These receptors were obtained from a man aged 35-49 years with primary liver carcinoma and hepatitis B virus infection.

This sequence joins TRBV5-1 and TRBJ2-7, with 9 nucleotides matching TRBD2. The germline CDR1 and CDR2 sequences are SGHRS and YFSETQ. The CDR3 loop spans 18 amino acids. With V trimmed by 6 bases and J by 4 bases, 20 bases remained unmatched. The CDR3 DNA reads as TGCGCCAGCAACTTCAGGACTAGCGTAACTGGGGGAAGTTACGAGCAGTACTTC. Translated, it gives CASNFRTSVTGGSYEQYF.

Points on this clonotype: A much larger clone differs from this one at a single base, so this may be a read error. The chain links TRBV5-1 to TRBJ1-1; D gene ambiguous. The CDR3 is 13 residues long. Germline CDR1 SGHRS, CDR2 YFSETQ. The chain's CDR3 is CATSLSGNTEAFF. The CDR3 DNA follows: TGCGCCACCAGCTTGTCGGGGAACACTGAAGCTTTCTTT.

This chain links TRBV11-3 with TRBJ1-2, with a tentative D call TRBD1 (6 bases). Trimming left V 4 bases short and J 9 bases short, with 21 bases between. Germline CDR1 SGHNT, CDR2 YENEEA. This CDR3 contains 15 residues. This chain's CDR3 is CASSSTRGGQYCYTF. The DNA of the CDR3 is TGTGCCAGCAGCTCCACCCGGGGGGGACAATATTGCTACACCTTC.

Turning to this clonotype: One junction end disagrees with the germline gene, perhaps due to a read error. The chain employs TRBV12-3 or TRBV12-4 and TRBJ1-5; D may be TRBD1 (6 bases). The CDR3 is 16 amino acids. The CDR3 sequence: CASSFEGGTISQPQHF. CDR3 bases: TGTGCAAGCAGTTTTGAGGGGGGGACTATCAGTCAGCCCCAACATTTT.

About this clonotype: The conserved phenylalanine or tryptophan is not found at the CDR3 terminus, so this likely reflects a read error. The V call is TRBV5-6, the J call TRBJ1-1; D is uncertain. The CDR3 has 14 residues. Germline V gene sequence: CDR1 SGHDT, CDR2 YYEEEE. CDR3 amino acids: CASSFHGFNTEAFS. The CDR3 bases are TGTGCCAGCAGCTTTCACGGATTTAACACAGAAGCTTTCTCT.

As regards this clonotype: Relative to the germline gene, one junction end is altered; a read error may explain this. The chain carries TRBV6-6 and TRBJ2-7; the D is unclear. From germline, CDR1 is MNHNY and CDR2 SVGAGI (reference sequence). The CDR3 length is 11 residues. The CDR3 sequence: CARSTKDEQYF. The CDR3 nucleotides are TGTGCCCGCAGTACTAAAGACGAACAGTACTTC.

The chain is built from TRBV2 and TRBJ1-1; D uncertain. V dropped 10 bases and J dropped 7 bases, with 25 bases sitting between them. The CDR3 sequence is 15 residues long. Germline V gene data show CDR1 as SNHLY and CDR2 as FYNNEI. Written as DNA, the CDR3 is TGTGCCACAGCGGTCCGGCGCGCAGAAGTCGGTGAAGCTTTCTTT. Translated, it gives CATAVRRAEVGEAFF.

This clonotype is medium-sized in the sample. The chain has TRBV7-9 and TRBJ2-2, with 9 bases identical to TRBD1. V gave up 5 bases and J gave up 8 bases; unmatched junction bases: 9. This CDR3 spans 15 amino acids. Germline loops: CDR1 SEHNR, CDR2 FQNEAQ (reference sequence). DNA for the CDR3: TGTGCCAGCAGCGCCGGGACAGGGATGGCAGGGGAGCTGTTTTTT. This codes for CASSAGTGMAGELFF.

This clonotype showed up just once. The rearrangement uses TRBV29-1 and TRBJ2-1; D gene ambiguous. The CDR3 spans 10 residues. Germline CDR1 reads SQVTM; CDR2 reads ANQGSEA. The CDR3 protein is CSVLDHEQFF. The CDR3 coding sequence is TGCAGTGTTCTTGACCACGAGCAGTTCTTC.

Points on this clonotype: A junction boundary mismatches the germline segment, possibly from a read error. CDR3: CASSHISEDTEALF. For the CDR3, the DNA is TGTGCCAGCAGCCACATATCTGAAGACACTGAAGCTCTCTTT. The genes are TRBV4-1 and TRBJ1-1; no reliable D call. The CDR3 has 14 amino acids. Germline CDR1 reads MGHRA; CDR2 reads YSYEKL.

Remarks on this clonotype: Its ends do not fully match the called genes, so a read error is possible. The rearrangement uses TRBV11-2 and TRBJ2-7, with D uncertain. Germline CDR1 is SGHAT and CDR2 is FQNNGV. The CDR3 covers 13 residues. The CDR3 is CASSLDLGFGQYF. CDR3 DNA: TGTGCCAGCAGCTTGGATCTTGGGTTCGGGCAGTATTTC.

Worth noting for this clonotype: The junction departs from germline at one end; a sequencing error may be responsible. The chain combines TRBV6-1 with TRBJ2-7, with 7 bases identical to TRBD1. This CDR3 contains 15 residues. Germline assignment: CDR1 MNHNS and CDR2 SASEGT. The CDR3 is CASTLEGQVAYKQYF. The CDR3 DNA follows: TGTGCCAGCACCCTGGAAGGACAGGTGGCCTACAAGCAGTACTTC.

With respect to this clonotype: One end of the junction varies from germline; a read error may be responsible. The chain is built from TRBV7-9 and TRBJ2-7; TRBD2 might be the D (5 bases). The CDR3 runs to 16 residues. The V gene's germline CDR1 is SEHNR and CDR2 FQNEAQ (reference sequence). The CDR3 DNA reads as TGTGTCAGCAGCCCCGACTATCCAAGGAGCTACTACGAGCAGTACTTC. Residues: CVSSPDYPRSYYEQYF.

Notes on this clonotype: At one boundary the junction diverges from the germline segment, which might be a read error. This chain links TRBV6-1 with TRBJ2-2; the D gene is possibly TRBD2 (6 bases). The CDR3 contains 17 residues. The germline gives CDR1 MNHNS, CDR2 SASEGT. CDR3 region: CASSVIRAGEDTGELFF. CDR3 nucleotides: TGTGCCAGCAGTGTAATCCGGGCCGGGGAGGACACCGGGGAACTGTTTTTT.

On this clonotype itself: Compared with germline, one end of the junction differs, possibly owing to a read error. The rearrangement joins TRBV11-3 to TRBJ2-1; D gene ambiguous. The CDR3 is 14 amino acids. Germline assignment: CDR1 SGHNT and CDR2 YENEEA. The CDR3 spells CASGLGISNNEQFF. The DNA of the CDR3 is TGTGCCAGCGGCTTAGGGATCAGCAACAATGAGCAATTCTTC.

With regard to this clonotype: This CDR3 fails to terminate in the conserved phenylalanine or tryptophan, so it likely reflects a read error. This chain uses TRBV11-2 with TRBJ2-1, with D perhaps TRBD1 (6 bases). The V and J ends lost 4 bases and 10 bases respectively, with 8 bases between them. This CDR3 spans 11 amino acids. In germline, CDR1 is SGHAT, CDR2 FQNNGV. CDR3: CASSSDREQFC. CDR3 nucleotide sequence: TGTGCCAGCAGCTCCGACAGGGAGCAGTTCTGC.

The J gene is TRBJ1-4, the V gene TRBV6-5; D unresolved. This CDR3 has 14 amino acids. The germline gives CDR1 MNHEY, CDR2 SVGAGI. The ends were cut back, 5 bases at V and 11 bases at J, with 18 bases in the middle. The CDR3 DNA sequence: TGTGCCAGCAGTCGGTACGGCTCATCGGGCAAACTGTTTTTT. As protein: CASSRYGSSGKLFF.

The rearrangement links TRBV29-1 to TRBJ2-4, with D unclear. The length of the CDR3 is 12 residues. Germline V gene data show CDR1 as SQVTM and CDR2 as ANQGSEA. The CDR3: CGGAGSKNIQYF. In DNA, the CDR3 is TGCGGCGGCGCAGGATCCAAAAACATTCAGTACTTC.

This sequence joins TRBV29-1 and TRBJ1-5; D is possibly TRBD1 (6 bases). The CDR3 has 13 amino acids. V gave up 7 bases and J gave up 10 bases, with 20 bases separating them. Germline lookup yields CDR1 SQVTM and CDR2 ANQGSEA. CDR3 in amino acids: CSAGGGANLPQHF. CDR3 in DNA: TGCAGCGCCGGAGGGGGGGCGAATCTACCCCAGCATTTT.

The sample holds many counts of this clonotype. The CDR3 sequence is CASTKVPGQGGYEQYF. As DNA, the CDR3 is TGTGCCAGCACCAAGGTTCCGGGACAGGGAGGGTACGAGCAGTACTTC. This chain joins TRBV7-9 and TRBJ2-7; 9 positions match TRBD1. The CDR3 consists of 16 residues. V lost 7 bases and J lost 4; bases outside the gene matches: 14. The germline gives CDR1 SEHNR, CDR2 FQNEAQ (reference sequence).

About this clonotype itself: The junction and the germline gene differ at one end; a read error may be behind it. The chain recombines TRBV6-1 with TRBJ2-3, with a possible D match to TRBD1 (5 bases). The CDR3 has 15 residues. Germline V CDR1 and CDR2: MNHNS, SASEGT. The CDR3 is CASNSRGTGADTQYF. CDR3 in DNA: TGTGCTAGCAATTCCAGAGGTACTGGGGCCGATACGCAGTATTTT.

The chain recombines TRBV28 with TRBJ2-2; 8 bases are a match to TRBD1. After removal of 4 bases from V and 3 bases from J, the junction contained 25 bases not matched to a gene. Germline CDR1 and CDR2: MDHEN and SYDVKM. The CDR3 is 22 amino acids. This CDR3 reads CASSSTHRQGTSRRGDTGELFF. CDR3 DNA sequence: TGTGCCAGCAGTTCTACACACCGACAGGGGACAAGTAGGAGGGGGGACACCGGGGAGCTGTTTTTT.

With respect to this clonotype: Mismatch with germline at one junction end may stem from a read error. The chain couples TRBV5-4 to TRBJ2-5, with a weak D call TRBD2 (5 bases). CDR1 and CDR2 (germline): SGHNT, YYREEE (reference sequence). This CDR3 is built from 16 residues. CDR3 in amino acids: CASSLAIGAMGEPQYF. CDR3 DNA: TGTGCCAGTAGCTTGGCGATAGGTGCTATGGGAGAGCCCCAGTACTTC.

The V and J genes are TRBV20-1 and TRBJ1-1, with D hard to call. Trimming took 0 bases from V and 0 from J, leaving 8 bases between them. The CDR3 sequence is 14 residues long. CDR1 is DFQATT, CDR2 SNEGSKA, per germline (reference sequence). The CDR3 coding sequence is TGCAGTGCTAGAGAGGGAGCGCTGAACACTGAAGCTTTCTTT. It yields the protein CSAREGALNTEAFF.

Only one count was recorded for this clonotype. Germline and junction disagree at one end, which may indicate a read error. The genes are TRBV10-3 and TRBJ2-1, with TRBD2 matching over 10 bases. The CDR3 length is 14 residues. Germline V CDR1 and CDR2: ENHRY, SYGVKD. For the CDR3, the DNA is TGCGCCATCAAAAAGGCTAGCGGGAGTATTGAGCAGTTCTTC. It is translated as CAIKKASGSIEQFF.

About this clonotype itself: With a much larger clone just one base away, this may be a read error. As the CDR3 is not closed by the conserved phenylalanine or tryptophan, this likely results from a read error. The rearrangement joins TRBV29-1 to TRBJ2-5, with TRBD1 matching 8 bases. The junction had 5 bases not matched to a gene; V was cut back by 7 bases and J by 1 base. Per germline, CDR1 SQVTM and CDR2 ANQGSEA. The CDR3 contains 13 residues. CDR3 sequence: CSAWTGSQETQYL. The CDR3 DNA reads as TGCAGCGCTTGGACAGGGTCCCAAGAGACCCAGTACCTC.

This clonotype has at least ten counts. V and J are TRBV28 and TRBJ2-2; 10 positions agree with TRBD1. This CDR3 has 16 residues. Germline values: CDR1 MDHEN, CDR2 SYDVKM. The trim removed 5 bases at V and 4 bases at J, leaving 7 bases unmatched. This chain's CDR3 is CASSGRQGAPTGELFF. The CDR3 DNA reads TGTGCCAGCAGTGGAAGACAGGGGGCGCCCACCGGGGAGCTGTTTTTT.